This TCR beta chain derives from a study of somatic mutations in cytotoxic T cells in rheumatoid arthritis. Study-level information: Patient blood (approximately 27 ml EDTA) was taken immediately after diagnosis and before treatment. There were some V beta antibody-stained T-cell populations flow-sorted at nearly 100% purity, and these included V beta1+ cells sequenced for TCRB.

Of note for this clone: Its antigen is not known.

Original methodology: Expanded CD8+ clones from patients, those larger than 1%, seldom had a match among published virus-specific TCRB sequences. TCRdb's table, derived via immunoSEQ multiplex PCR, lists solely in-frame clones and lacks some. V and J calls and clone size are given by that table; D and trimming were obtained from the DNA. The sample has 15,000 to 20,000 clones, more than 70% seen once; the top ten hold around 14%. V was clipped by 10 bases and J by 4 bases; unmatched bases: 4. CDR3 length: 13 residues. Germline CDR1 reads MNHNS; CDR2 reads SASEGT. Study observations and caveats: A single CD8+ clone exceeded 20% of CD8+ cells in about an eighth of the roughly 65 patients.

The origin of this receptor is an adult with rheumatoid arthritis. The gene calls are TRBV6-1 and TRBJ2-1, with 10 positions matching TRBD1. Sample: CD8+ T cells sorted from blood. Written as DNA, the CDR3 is TGTGCCACCGGGACAGGGGTTTACAATGAGCAGTTCTTC. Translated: CATGTGVYNEQFF.